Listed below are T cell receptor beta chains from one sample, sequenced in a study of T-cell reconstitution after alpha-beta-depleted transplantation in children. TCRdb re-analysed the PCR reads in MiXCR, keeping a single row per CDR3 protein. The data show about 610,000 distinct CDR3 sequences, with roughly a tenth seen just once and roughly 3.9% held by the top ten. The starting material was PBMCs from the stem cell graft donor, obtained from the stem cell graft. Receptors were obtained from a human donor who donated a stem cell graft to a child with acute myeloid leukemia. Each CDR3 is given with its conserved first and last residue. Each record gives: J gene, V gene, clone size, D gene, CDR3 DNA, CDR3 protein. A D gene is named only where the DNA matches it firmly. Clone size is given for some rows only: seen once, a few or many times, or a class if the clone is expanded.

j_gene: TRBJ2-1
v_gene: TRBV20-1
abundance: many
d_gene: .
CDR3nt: TGCAGTGCTGCCCCCACACGGAGCCCGCAAAATGAGCAGTTCTTC
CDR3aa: CSAAPTRSPQNEQFF

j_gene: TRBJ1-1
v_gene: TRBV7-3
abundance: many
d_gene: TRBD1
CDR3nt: TGTGCCAGCAGCGTGACAGGGGGAGTCACTGAAGCTTTCTTT
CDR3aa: CASSVTGGVTEAFF

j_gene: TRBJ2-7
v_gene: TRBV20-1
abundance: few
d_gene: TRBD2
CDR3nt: TGCAGTGCTGCAAGCAGACTAGCGGGGGCCTACGAGCAGTACTTC
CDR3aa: CSAASRLAGAYEQYF

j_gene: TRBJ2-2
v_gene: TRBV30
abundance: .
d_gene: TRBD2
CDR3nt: TGTGCCTGGATGTCGCGGGAGACCGGGGAGCTGTTTTTT
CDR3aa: CAWMSRETGELFF

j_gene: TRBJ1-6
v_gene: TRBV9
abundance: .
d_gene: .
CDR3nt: TGTGCCAGCAGCGCGGCCCAGCTAGTAGGAGGTTCACCCCTCCACTTT
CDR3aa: CASSAAQLVGGSPLHF

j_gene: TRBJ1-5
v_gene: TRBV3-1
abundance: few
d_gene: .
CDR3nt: TGTGCCAGCAGCCCCCGGGGTCGCAATCAGCCCCAGCATTTT
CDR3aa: CASSPRGRNQPQHF

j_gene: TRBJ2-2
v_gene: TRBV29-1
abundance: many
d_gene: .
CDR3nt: TGCAGCGTTGAAGCCGGGTTAAGGAACACCGGGGAGCTGTTTTTT
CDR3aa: CSVEAGLRNTGELFF

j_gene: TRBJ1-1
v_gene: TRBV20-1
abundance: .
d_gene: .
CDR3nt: TGCTGTGCTCCGCGAGTAACAGGGAGCACTGAAGCTTTCTTT
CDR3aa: CCAPRVTGSTEAFF

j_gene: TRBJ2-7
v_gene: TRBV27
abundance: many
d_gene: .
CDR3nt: TGTGCCAGCAGTTCCGCGGTCCCCTACGAGCAGTACTTC
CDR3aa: CASSSAVPYEQYF

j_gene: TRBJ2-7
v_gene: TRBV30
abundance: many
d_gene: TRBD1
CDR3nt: TGTGCCTGGCAGTTACAGGGGACCTACGAGCAGTACTTC
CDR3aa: CAWQLQGTYEQYF

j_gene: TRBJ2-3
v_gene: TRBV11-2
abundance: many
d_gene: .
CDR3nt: TGTGCCAGCAGCTGGGAAGGGGATACGCAGTATTTT
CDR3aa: CASSWEGDTQYF

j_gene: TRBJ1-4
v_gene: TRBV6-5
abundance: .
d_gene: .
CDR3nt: TGTGCCAGCAGTCAGCTCTTGGGGGGAGCCCTAGAAAAACTGTTTTTT
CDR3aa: CASSQLLGGALEKLFF

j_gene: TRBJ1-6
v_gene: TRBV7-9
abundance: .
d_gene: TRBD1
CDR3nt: TGTGCCAGCAGCTTAGACCCGGGACAGGGAGGTTCACCCCTCCACTTT
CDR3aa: CASSLDPGQGGSPLHF

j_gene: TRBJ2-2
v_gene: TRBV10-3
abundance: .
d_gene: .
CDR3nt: TGTGCCAACCTTCTAGTGGGTTGGACCGGGGAGCTGTTTTTT
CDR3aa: CANLLVGWTGELFF

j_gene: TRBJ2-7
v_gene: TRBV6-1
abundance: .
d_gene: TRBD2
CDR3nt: TGTGCCGCATCTTCTCCGGGACTAGCTCCCTACGAGCAGTACTTC
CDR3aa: CAASSPGLAPYEQYF

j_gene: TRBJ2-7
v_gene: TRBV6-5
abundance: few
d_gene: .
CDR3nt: TGTGCCAGCAGTTATCGGTACAGGCCCTACGAGCAGTACTTC
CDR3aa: CASSYRYRPYEQYF

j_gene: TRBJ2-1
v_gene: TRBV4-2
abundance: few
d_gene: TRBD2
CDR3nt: TGTGCCAGCAGCCAATCCGGGACTAGCGATAAGGGCTCCTACAATGAGCAGTTCTTC
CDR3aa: CASSQSGTSDKGSYNEQFF

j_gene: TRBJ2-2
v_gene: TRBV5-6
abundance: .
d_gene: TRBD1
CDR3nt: TGTGCCAGCAGCCTATACAGGGGGCGCCCCGCCGGGGAGCTGTTTTTT
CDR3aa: CASSLYRGRPAGELFF

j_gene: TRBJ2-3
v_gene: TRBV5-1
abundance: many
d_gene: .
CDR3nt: TGCGCCAGCAGCTTGACGGGGCCTAGCACAGATACGCAGTATTTT
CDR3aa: CASSLTGPSTDTQYF

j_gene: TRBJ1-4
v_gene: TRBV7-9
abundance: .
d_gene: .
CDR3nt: TGTGCCAGCGAACGGGAAAATGAAAAACTGTTTTTT
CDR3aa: CASERENEKLFF

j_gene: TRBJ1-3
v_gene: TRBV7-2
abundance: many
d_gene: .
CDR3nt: TGTGCCAGCAGCTTAGAGCGGGGGAGGTCTGGAAACACCATATATTTT
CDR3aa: CASSLERGRSGNTIYF

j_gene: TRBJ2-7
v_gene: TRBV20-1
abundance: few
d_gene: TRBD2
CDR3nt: TGCAGTGCAAAGGCGAACAGCGGGAGCTCCTACGAGCAGTACTTC
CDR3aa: CSAKANSGSSYEQYF

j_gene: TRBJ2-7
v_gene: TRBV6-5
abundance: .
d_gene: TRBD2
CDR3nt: TGTGCCGGTGGGACTAGCGGGAGGCCAACCCCTTACGAGCAGTACTTC
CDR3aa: CAGGTSGRPTPYEQYF

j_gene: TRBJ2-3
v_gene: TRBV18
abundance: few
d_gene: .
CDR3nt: TGTGCCAGCTCACCACGGGGCTCCCTTGGGGATACGCAGTATTTT
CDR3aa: CASSPRGSLGDTQYF

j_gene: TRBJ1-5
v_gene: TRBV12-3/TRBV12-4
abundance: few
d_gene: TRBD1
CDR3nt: TGTGCCAGCAGTCGGTCAGGACAGGATCCTAATCAGCCCCAGCATTTT
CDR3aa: CASSRSGQDPNQPQHF

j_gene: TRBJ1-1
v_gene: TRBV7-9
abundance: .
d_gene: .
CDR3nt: TGTGCCAGCAGCTTGGGAGACAGGCTCATGAACACTGAAGCTTTCTTT
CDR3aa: CASSLGDRLMNTEAFF

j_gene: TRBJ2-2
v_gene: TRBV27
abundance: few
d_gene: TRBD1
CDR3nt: TGTGCCAGCAGGACCGGGACAGATACCGGGGAGCTGTTTTTT
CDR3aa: CASRTGTDTGELFF

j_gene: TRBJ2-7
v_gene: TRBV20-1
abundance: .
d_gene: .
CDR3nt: TGCAGTGTTCTCGGCGCGGCATCCTACGAGCAGTACTTC
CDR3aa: CSVLGAASYEQYF

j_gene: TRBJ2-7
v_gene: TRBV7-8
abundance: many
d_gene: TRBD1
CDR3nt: TGTGCCAGCAGCTTCGACAGGGGTCGCTCCTACGAGCAGTACTTC
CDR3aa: CASSFDRGRSYEQYF

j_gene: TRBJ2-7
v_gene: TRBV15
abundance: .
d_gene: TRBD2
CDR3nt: TGTGCCACCAGCAGAGGGACTAGCGGGAGCTCCTACGAGCAGTACTTC
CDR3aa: CATSRGTSGSSYEQYF

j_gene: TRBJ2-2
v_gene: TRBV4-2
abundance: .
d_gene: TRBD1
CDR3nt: TGTGCCAGCAGCCAAGACAGGGACAGGGTCACCGGGGAGCTGTTTTTT
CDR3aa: CASSQDRDRVTGELFF

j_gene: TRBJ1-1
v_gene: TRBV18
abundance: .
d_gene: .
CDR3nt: TGTGCCAGCTCACTTCGCTTGAGTGCCCTGAACACTGAAGCTTTCTTT
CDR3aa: CASSLRLSALNTEAFF

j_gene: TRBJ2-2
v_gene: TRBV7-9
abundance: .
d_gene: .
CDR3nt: TGTGCCAGCAGCGCCGGGGGGACACTAACGACGACCGGGGAGCTGTTTTTT
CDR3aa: CASSAGGTLTTTGELFF

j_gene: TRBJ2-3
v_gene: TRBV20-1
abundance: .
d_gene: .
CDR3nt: TGCAGTGCAGCCGACGGCGGATCCACAGATACGCAGTATTTT
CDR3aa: CSAADGGSTDTQYF

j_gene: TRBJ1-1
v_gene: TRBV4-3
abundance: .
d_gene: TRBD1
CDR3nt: TGCGCCAGCACCCCGGGACAGTTGAACACTGAAGCTTTCTTT
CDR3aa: CASTPGQLNTEAFF

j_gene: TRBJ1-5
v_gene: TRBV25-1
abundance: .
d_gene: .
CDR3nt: TGTGCCAGCAGTGAAGGCTCGCGGCAGGCGACTCAGCCCCAGCATTTT
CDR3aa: CASSEGSRQATQPQHF

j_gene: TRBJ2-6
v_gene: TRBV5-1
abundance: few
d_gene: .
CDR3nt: TGCGCCAGCAGCTTGGCCCCCCCTACTTCAGGGGCCAACGTCCTGACTTTC
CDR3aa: CASSLAPPTSGANVLTF

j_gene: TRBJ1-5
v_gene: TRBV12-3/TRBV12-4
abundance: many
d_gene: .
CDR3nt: TGTGCCAGCAGTTCCAGAGCCTATTACCCCCAGCATTTT
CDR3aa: CASSSRAYYPQHF

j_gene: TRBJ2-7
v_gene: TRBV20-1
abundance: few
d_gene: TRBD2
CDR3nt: TGCAGTGCTAGCATCCCTAGCGGGCCCCATTACTACGAGCAGTACTTC
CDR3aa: CSASIPSGPHYYEQYF

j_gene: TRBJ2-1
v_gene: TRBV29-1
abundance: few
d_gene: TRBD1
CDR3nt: TGCAGCGTCCGGGACAGGGGGCCCGGGGAGCAGTTCTTC
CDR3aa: CSVRDRGPGEQFF

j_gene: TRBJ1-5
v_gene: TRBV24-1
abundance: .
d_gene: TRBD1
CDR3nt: TGTGCCACCAGTGATAGCCGACAGGGTTCCTTTCAGCCCCAGCATTTT
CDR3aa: CATSDSRQGSFQPQHF

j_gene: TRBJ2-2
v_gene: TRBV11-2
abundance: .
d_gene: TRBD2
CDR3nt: TGTGCCAGCAGCTCCGGGACTAGCGGGAGGCCATCAACCGGGGAGCTGTTTTTT
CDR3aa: CASSSGTSGRPSTGELFF

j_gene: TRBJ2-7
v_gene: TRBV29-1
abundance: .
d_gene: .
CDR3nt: TGCAGCGTTTGGGCTGTGGGGGCGAGCGGGGAGCAGTACTTC
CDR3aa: CSVWAVGASGEQYF

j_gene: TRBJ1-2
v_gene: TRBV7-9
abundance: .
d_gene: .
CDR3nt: TGTGCCAGCAGACCCGGGACAAGCCCCTCCTATGGCTACACCTTC
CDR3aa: CASRPGTSPSYGYTF

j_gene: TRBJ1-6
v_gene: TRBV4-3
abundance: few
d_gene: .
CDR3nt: TGCGCCAGCAGCCAAGACAGGATTAATTCACCCCTCCACTTT
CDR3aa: CASSQDRINSPLHF